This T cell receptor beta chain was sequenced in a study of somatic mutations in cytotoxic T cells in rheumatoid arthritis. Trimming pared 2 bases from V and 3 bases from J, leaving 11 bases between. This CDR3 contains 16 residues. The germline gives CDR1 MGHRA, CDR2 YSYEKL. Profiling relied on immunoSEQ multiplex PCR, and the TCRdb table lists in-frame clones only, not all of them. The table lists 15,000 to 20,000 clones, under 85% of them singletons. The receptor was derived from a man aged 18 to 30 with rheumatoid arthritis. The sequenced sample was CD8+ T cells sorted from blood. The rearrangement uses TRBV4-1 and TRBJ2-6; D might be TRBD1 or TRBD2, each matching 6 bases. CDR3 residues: CASSQSGADGANVLTF. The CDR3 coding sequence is TGCGCCAGCAGCCAATCGGGGGCGGATGGGGCCAACGTCCTGACTTTC.